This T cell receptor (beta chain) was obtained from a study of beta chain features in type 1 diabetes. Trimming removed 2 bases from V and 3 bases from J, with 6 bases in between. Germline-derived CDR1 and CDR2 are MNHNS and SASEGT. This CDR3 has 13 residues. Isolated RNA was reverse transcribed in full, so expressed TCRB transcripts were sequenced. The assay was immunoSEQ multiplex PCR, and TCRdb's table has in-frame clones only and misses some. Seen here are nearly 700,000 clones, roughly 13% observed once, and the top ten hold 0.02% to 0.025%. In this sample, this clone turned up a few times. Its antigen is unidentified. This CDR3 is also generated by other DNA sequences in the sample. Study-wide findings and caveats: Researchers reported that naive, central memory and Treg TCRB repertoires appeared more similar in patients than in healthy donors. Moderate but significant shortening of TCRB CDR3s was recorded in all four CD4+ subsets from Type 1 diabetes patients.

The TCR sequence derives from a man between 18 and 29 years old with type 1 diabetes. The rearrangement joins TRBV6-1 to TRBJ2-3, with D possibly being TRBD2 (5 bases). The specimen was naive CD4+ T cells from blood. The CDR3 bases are TGTGCCAGCAGTGAAAGAGGGACAGATACGCAGTATTTT. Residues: CASSERGTDTQYF.